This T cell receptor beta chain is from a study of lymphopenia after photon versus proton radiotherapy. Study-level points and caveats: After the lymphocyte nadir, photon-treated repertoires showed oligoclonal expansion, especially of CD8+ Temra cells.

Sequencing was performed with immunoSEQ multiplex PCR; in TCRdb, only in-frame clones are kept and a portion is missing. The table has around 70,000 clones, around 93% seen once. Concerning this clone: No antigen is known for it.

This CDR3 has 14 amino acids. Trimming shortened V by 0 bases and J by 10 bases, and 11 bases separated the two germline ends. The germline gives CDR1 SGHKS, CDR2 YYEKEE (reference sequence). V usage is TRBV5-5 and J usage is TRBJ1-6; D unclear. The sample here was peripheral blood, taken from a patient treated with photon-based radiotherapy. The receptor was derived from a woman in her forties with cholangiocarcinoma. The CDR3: CASSLVVGGSPLHF. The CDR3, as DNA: TGTGCCAGCAGCTTGGTGGTTGGTGGATCACCCCTCCACTTT.